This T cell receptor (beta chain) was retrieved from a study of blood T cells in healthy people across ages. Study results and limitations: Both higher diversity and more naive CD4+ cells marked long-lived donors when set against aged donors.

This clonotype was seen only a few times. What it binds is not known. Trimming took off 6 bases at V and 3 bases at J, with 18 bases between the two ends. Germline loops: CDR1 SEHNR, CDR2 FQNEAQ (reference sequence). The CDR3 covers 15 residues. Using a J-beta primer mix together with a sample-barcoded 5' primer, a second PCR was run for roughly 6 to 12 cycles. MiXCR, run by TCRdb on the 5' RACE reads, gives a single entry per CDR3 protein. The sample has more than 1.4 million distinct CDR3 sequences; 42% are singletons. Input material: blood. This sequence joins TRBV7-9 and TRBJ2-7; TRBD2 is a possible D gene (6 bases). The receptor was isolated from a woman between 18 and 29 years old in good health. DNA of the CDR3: TGTGCCAGCAGTCCCCACCGCGGGAAGTACTACGAGCAGTACTTC. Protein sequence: CASSPHRGKYYEQYF.